These 16 T cell receptor beta chains came from one sample sequenced in a study of molecular identifiers for immune sequencing clone quantification. TCRdb reanalysed the PCR reads using MiXCR and keeps one entry per CDR3 protein. The repertoire holds about 640,000 distinct CDR3 sequences, with about 20% as singletons. The source material was naive CD8+ T cells from blood, with Jurkat cell RNA spiked in. Subset of the sample: FACS-sorted CD8+CD4-CCR7+CD45RA+ naive T cells. These receptors all come from a human donor in good health. Some libraries in this study had Jurkat cell RNA spiked in.

The sample holds many counts of this clonotype. CDR3 sequence reads: CASSQDRLGSYEQYF. In DNA form, the CDR3 reads TGCGCCAGCAGCCAAGATAGACTAGGCTCCTACGAGCAGTACTTC. J is TRBJ2-7 and V is TRBV4-3; tentative D call: TRBD2 (6 bases). The CDR3 has 15 residues. Deletions cut 0 bases from V and 0 bases from J, with 9 bases between. Germline CDR1 reads LGHNA; CDR2 reads YSLEER.

This clonotype was counted many times. The rearrangement joins TRBV6-5 to TRBJ2-7; 8 nucleotides match TRBD2. Per the germline V gene, CDR1 is MNHEY and CDR2 is SVGAGI. V shed 3 bases, J shed 3 bases, and the junction held 1 base outside the gene matches. This CDR3 spans 13 amino acids. The CDR3 sequence is CASSYGTSYEQYF. CDR3 DNA: TGTGCCAGCAGTTATGGGACTAGCTACGAGCAGTACTTC.

Concerning this clonotype itself: The germline gene is not matched at one end of the junction; a read error may be the cause. This chain joins TRBV6-4 and TRBJ2-3; TRBD2 matches 10 bases. The CDR3 loop spans 16 amino acids. The germline V gene has CDR1 MRHNA and CDR2 SNTAGT. The CDR3 DNA follows: TGTGCCGGCAGTGAATCAGCGGGGGGGCGGTTGGATACGCAGTATTTT. Protein sequence: CAGSESAGGRLDTQYF.

This clonotype appeared many times. V gene TRBV29-1 combines with J gene TRBJ2-7; 8 bases line up with TRBD1. Germline V gene data show CDR1 as SQVTM and CDR2 as ANQGSEA. V was pared by 7 bases and J by 2 bases, with 7 bases of the junction left unmatched. The CDR3 length is 13 residues. The DNA for the CDR3 is TGCAGCGCTCGGACAGGGCTAACCTACGAGCAGTACTTC. Its translation: CSARTGLTYEQYF.

This clonotype occurred a few times. Written as DNA, the CDR3 is TGTGCCAGCAGCTTGGGAGGAGGGTGGGGGTTAACTGAAGCTTTCTTT. It encodes CASSLGGGWGLTEAFF. V gene TRBV5-6 combines with J gene TRBJ1-1, with D perhaps matching TRBD1 (5 bases). Per the germline V gene, CDR1 is SGHDT and CDR2 is YYEEEE. The ends were cut back, 0 bases at V and 5 bases at J, with 17 bases in the middle. CDR3 length: 16 residues. The full variable domain, in which reference TRBV5-6 and TRBJ1-1 provide the parts outside the CDR3, is DAGVTQSPTHLIKTRGQQVTLRCSPKSGHDTVSWYQQALGQGPQFIFQYYEEEERQRGNFPDRFSGHQFPNYSSELNVNALLLGDSALYLCASSLGGGWGLTEAFFGQGTRLTVV.

The table lists this clonotype with a few counts. The V call is TRBV4-1, the J call TRBJ2-2; weak D call: TRBD1 (5 bases). The V gene lost 5 bases and the J gene lost 7 bases, with 17 bases spanning the gap. This CDR3 has 15 residues. The germline CDR1 and CDR2 sequences are MGHRA and YSYEKL. This CDR3 is CASSRRPGFSGELFF. The CDR3 nucleotides read TGCGCCAGCAGCAGACGCCCAGGGTTTAGCGGGGAGCTGTTTTTT.

The sample holds many counts of this clonotype. The chain employs TRBV29-1 and TRBJ2-7, with 10 nucleotides matching TRBD2. Germline CDR1 SQVTM, CDR2 ANQGSEA. Trimming cost V 4 bases and J 2 bases; bases outside gene matches: 2. CDR3 length: 13 residues. The CDR3 DNA reads TGCAGCGTTGGTCTAGCGGGGGCCTACGAGCAGTACTTC. Its translation is CSVGLAGAYEQYF.

In its sample, this clonotype was seen many times. The chain combines TRBV28 with TRBJ2-1, with a weak D call TRBD2 (6 bases). Germline CDR1 and CDR2: MDHEN and SYDVKM. This CDR3 region has 14 residues. Trimming took 4 bases from V and 7 from J, leaving 14 bases between them. The CDR3 region is CASSSGLLGNEQFF. DNA for the CDR3: TGTGCCAGCAGTTCGGGACTTCTCGGGAATGAGCAGTTCTTC.

Ten or more counts support this clonotype. The chain has TRBV5-1 and TRBJ1-5; D is ambiguous. The CDR3 length is 15 residues. From germline, CDR1 is SGHRS and CDR2 YFSETQ. Trimming left V 0 bases short and J 5 bases short, with 12 bases between. Here the CDR3 reads CASSLVPGEDQPQHF. The CDR3 DNA reads as TGCGCCAGCAGCTTGGTCCCAGGAGAGGATCAGCCCCAGCATTTT.

In this sample, this clonotype turned up many times. V is TRBV7-2 and J is TRBJ2-3, with D perhaps TRBD2 (5 bases). The CDR3 loop spans 16 amino acids. Germline CDR1 reads SGHTA; CDR2 reads FQGNSA. Trimming took off 6 bases at V and 4 bases at J, with 20 bases between the two ends. DNA of the CDR3: TGTGCCAGCAGTGCAGAACCGGGATCCCACCCAGATACGCAGTATTTT. It translates to CASSAEPGSHPDTQYF.

This clonotype showed up just a few times. This may be a read error: a much more frequent sequence differs by one nucleotide. V gene TRBV24-1 combines with J gene TRBJ2-2; TRBD2 might be the D (5 bases). Germline CDR1 is KGHDR and CDR2 is SFDVKD. The CDR3 has 15 residues. The CDR3 spells CATSDPDLNTGELVF. The CDR3 coding sequence is TGTGCCACCAGTGACCCTGACTTGAACACCGGGGAGCTGGTTTTT.

This clonotype was picked up many times. The V call is TRBV13, the J call TRBJ2-7, with a tentative D call TRBD2 (5 bases). Germline CDR1 is PRHDT and CDR2 is FYEKMQ (reference sequence). This CDR3 is built from 13 residues. Trimming left V 5 bases short and J 3 bases short, with 11 bases between. For the CDR3, the DNA is TGTGCCAGCAGCACGGGGAGCGACTACGAGCAGTACTTC. As protein: CASSTGSDYEQYF.

In regard to this clonotype: This may come from a read error, since a much larger clone is one base off. The chain has TRBV10-2 and TRBJ1-3; D is uncertain. Deletions cut 2 bases from V and 0 bases from J, with 8 bases between. Germline V lookup: CDR1 WSHSY, CDR2 SAAADI. CDR3 length: 15 residues. The CDR3 nucleotides read TGCGCCAGCAGTGAGGGTGGCGGCTCTGGAAACACCATATATTTT. Translation: CASSEGGGSGNTIYF.

Notes on this clonotype: Compared with germline, one end of the junction differs, possibly owing to a read error. The chain is built from TRBV7-9 and TRBJ2-7, with TRBD2 identical over 13 bases. Germline V gives CDR1 SEHNR, CDR2 FQNEAQ (reference sequence). The CDR3 has 22 residues. The CDR3 protein is CAGSLALTSGRAGGQIAGEQYF. CDR3 coding DNA: TGTGCCGGCAGCTTAGCGCTAACTAGCGGGAGGGCCGGAGGGCAAATCGCGGGGGAGCAGTACTTC.

CDR3 nucleotides: TGTGCCAGCAGCGCCCGACTAGCGGGAGGGTTGGATACGCAGTATTTT. Translated, it gives CASSARLAGGLDTQYF. The chain recombines TRBV7-3 with TRBJ2-3; 14 bases align to TRBD2. The CDR3 runs to 16 residues. Germline CDR1 SGHTA, CDR2 FQGTGA. Trimming removed 5 bases from V and 6 bases from J; junction bases left unmatched: 7. Based on the CDR3 plus reference TRBV7-3 and TRBJ2-3, the full variable domain is GAGVSQTPSNKVTEKGKYVELRCDPISGHTALYWYRQSLGQGPEFLIYFQGTGAADDSGLPNDRFFAVRPEGSVSTLKIQRTERGDSAVYLCASSARLAGGLDTQYFGPGTRLTVL.

Many counts were recorded for this clonotype. This chain links TRBV12-3 or TRBV12-4 with TRBJ1-1, with D possibly TRBD1 on 6 matching bases. Trimming cost V 6 bases and J 8 bases, with 16 bases left between them. There are 13 residues in the CDR3. The DNA for the CDR3 is TGTGCCAGCAGCTCGGGACATTCAGTAGAAGCTTTCTTT. It is translated as CASSSGHSVEAFF.